What follows are 10 T cell receptor beta chains derived from one specimen sequenced in a study of human T cells and chemical hapten exposure (dated by TCRdb to the early 2020s). The label giving this sample's time point can be read as: patch test 1, 2 weeks after DPC sensitization. Read against the paper, the sample's treatment or condition label means: therapeutic diphenylcyclopropenone sensitization with weekly scalp DPC. Library preparation employed RACE. The sequencer listed for this sample is NextSeq 500. Using fastp trimming at Q25 and MiXCR clonotype assembly, TCRdb reanalyzed the public sequencing data and kept in-frame beta chains. Each entry merges the rows of one CDR3 protein and shows their most common DNA and genes. For this sample the table gives 95,000 to 100,000 distinct CDR3 sequences, of which under 15% were detected only once. The biggest ten clones account for 2% to 2.5% of the sample.

The specimen was whole blood, collected in connection with sensitization to the hapten diphenylcyclopropenone (DPC). These receptors were taken from a middle-aged woman with alopecia areata. Some clones in this sample may be carry-over from other donors' samples.

This chain links TRBV7-2 with TRBJ2-1; a weak D match, TRBD1 (6 bases). CDR1 is SGHTA, CDR2 FQGNSA, per germline. V lost 0 bases and J lost 8, with 14 bases in between. This CDR3 region has 15 residues. CDR3 DNA sequence: TGTGCCAGCAGCTTAGCACAGGGTGGTCGAGATGAGCAGTTCTTC. This sequence encodes CASSLAQGGRDEQFF.

This rearrangement joins TRBV10-2 to TRBJ1-1, with D uncertain. V was shortened by 6 bases and J by 7 bases, with 12 bases between the two germline ends. The CDR3 spans 12 residues. The germline V gene has CDR1 WSHSY and CDR2 SAAADI. CDR3 amino acids: CASRGIRIEAFF. CDR3 DNA sequence: TGCGCCAGCAGGGGGATTCGAATTGAAGCTTTCTTT.

V and J are TRBV4-2 and TRBJ1-4; no clear D. Germline CDR1 reads LGHNA; CDR2 reads YNFKEQ. CDR3 size: 14 residues. Trimming removed 0 bases from V and 5 bases from J, with 7 bases in between. The CDR3 DNA reads as TGTGCCAGCAGCCAAGAGAGGGAAAATGAAAAACTGTTTTTT. Residues: CASSQERENEKLFF.

This chain connects TRBV25-1 to TRBJ2-5; 12 bases map to TRBD2. J lost 1 base, V lost 6 bases, and 6 bases had no gene match. The V gene's germline CDR1 is MGHDK and CDR2 SYGVNS. This CDR3 comprises 16 residues. Here the CDR3 reads CASSARLAGAQETQYF. The CDR3 bases are TGTGCCAGCAGCGCGCGACTAGCGGGAGCCCAAGAGACCCAGTACTTC. Complete variable domain (other parts from reference TRBV25-1 and TRBJ2-5): EADIYQTPRYLVIGTGKKITLECSQTMGHDKMYWYQQDPGMELHLIHYSYGVNSTEKGDLSSESTVSRIRTEHFPLTLESARPSHTSQYLCASSARLAGAQETQYFGPGTRLLVL.

The chain carries TRBV28 and TRBJ2-7; D might be TRBD1 or TRBD2, each matching 5 bases. Germline V CDR1 and CDR2: MDHEN, SYDVKM. The CDR3 extends over 14 amino acids. Trimming took off 8 bases at V and 6 bases at J, with 20 bases between the two ends. The CDR3 reads CASEVGARYSEQYF. In DNA form, the CDR3 reads TGTGCCAGCGAGGTCGGGGCGCGTTACTCCGAGCAGTACTTC. Full variable domain (outside the CDR3, taken from reference TRBV28 and TRBJ2-7): DVKVTQSSRYLVKRTGEKVFLECVQDMDHENMFWYRQDPGLGLRLIYFSYDVKMKEKGDIPEGYSVSREKKERFSLILESASTNQTSMYLCASEVGARYSEQYFGPGTRLTVT.

This clonotype was seen only a few times. The J gene is TRBJ2-1, the V gene TRBV11-2, with D possibly TRBD2 on 7 matching bases. Trimming left V 4 bases short and J 0 bases short, with 19 bases between. The germline V gene has CDR1 SGHAT and CDR2 FQNNGV. The CDR3 has 18 residues. The CDR3 DNA follows: TGTGCCAGCAGCTCCCCCACCGGGGGCGGGAGCTCCTACAATGAGCAGTTCTTC. Translated: CASSSPTGGGSSYNEQFF.

This clonotype was seen more than once but under ten times. The V call is TRBV6-5, the J call TRBJ2-3; D possibly corresponds to TRBD1 (5 bases). Germline CDR1 and CDR2: MNHEY and SVGAGI. Trimming stripped 2 bases from V and 6 bases from J, with 12 bases between. CDR3 length: 14 residues. The CDR3 nucleotides read TGTGCCAGCAGTTACGGGGCCTTTGGCGATACGCAGTATTTT. As protein: CASSYGAFGDTQYF.

This clonotype has at least ten counts. V is TRBV30 and J is TRBJ1-5; D remains unclear. In germline, CDR1 is GTSNPN, CDR2 SVGIG (reference sequence). V was shortened by 0 bases and J by 6 bases, with 9 bases between the two germline ends. This CDR3 has 13 amino acids. CDR3 bases: TGTGCCTGGAGTGTAAGCGGGTTTCAGCCCCAGCATTTT. Amino acids: CAWSVSGFQPQHF.

This chain uses TRBV28 with TRBJ2-3; tentatively, D is TRBD2 (5 bases). This CDR3 is built from 15 residues. CDR1 and CDR2 from the germline V gene are MDHEN and SYDVKM. V lost 3 bases, J lost 0 bases, and 10 bases lay in between. The CDR3: CASSLILGSTDTQYF. The DNA of the CDR3 is TGTGCCAGCAGTTTGATACTAGGAAGCACAGATACGCAGTATTTT.

This clonotype was counted between two and nine times. The V call is TRBV12-2, the J call TRBJ2-1. TRBV12-2 is described as a pseudogene. The CDR3 totals 12 residues. CDR3 DNA sequence: TGTGCAATCGAGAGGATTTACAATGAGCAGTTCTTC. As protein: CAIERIYNEQFF.